This T cell receptor (beta chain) originates from a study of cytomegalovirus exposure and HLA in healthy donors. Study summary: Samples from HLA-typed donors yielded about 86 million unique TCRs in an early data release.

The CDR3 covers 16 residues. Germline CDR1 reads SNHLY; CDR2 reads FYNNEI. The ends lost 0 bases at V and 4 bases at J; junction bases unmatched: 5. PCR primers comprised 60 Vbeta and 13 Jbeta primers. Repertoires were generated with immunoSEQ multiplex PCR, while TCRdb's copy carries only in-frame clones and drops some. The data show around 120,000 clones, over 60% seen once. The chain uses TRBV2 and TRBJ2-5, with 10 bases fitting TRBD1. Sequencing input: PBMCs. The clonotype was recovered from a man aged 25-45 years in good health and CMV-seropositive. The CDR3: CASSEARQGARETQYF. DNA of the CDR3: TGTGCCAGCAGTGAAGCGAGACAGGGGGCTCGAGAGACCCAGTACTTC.